These 5 T cell receptor beta chains were all obtained from the same sample, sequenced in a study of blood T cell repertoires in COVID-19. Method: immunoSEQ multiplex PCR; TCRdb's copy keeps in-frame clones and lacks some. The sample holds some 270,000 clones, approximately 85% seen once. The sequencing input was PBMCs or T cells enriched from blood (not recorded which). The source is a woman aged 50 to 60 with acute COVID-19.

The chain uses TRBV2 and TRBJ2-1, with TRBD1 matching 7 bases. Germline values: CDR1 SNHLY, CDR2 FYNNEI. The CDR3 loop spans 15 amino acids. J was trimmed by 2 bases and V by 5 bases; bases with no gene match: 6. The chain's CDR3 is CASSTPGQTYNEQFF. The CDR3 DNA is TGTGCCAGCAGTACCCCGGGACAGACCTACAATGAGCAGTTCTTC.

The rearrangement links TRBV28 to TRBJ2-5; possibly TRBD1 for D (5 bases). V was shortened by 4 bases and J by 1 base, with 16 bases between the two germline ends. Per the germline V gene, CDR1 is MDHEN and CDR2 is SYDVKM. This CDR3 region has 16 residues. The CDR3 sequence: CASSYPLDSVQETQYF. As DNA, the CDR3 is TGTGCCAGCAGTTACCCCCTAGACAGCGTCCAAGAGACCCAGTACTTC.

The chain combines TRBV3-1 (or the pseudogene TRBV3-2) with TRBJ1-4; 9 bases are a match to TRBD1. J gave up 7 bases and V 4 bases, and 7 bases lay outside the gene matches. Germline loops: CDR1 LGHDT, CDR2 YNNKEL (reference sequence). CDR3 length: 15 amino acids. DNA for the CDR3: TGTGCCAGCAGCCTCGGACAGGGGATGGGTGAAAAACTGTTTTTT. Its translation is CASSLGQGMGEKLFF.

This chain joins TRBV18 and TRBJ2-7, with D perhaps matching TRBD1 (6 bases). This CDR3 comprises 14 residues. The germline V and J ends were trimmed by 0 bases and 6 bases, with 12 bases remaining between them. Germline CDR1 is KGHSH and CDR2 is LQKENI. The CDR3 sequence: CASSPPGQLLEQYF. The DNA of the CDR3 is TGTGCCAGCTCACCACCGGGACAACTCCTCGAGCAGTACTTC.

In this sample, this clone turned up a few times. The V call is TRBV27, the J call TRBJ1-2; D ambiguous. Germline CDR1 is MNHEY and CDR2 is SMNVEV (reference sequence). Trimming shortened V by 3 bases and J by 8 bases, and 22 bases separated the two germline ends. The CDR3 has 16 amino acids. This CDR3 is CASSFRPPTEEEGYTF. CDR3 nucleotides: TGTGCCAGCAGTTTTCGACCCCCAACAGAGGAGGAAGGCTACACCTTC.